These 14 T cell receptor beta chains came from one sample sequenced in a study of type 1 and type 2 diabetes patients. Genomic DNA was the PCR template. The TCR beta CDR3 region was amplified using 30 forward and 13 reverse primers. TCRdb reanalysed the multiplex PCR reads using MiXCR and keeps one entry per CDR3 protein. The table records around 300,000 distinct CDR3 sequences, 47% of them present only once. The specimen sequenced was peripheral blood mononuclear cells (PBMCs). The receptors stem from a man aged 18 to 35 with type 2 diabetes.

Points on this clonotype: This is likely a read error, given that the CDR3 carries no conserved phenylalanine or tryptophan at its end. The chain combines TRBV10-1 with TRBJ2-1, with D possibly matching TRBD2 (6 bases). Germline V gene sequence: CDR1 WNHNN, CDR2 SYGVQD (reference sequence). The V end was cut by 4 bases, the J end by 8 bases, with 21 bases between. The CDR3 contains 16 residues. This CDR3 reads CASSGSGDLSFDEQFL. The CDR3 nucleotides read TGCGCCAGCAGTGGCTCGGGGGACCTTTCGTTCGATGAGCAGTTCCTC.

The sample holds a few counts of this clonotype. In DNA, the CDR3 is TGTGCCAGCAGCCCCCCCATCATAACCTACAATGAGCAGTTCTTC. It translates to CASSPPIITYNEQFF. V gene TRBV7-8 combines with J gene TRBJ2-1; D remains unclear. The germline V gene has CDR1 SGHVS and CDR2 FQNEAQ. CDR3 length equals 15 residues. Between the trimmed V and J ends, which lost 5 bases and 2 bases, there was a span of 13 bases.

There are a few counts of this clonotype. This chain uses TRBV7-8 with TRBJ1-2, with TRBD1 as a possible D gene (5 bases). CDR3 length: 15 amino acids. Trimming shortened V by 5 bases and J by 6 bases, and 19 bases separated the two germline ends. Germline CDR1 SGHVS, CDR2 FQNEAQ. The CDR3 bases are TGTGCCAGCAGCCCTCAGCTAGGGGTGCCGGATGGCTACACCTTC. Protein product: CASSPQLGVPDGYTF.

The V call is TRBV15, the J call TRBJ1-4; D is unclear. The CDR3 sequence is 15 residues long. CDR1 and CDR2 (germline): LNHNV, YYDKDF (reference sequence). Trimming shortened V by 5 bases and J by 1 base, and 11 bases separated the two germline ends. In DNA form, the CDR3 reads TGTGCCACCAGCCTTTGGGGAGAAACTAATGAAAAACTGTTTTTT. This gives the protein CATSLWGETNEKLFF.

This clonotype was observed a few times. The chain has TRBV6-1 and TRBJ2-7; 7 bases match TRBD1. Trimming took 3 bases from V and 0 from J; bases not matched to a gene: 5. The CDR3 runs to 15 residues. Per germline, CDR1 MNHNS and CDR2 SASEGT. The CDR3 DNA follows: TGTGCCAGCAGTGATGACAGGGCCAGCTCCTACGAGCAGTACTTC. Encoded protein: CASSDDRASSYEQYF.

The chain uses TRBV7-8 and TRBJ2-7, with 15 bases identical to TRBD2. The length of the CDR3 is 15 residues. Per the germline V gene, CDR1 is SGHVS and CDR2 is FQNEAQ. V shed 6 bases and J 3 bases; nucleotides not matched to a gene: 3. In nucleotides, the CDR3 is TGTGCCAGCAGTTCGGGACTAGCGGGAGGCTACGAGCAGTACTTC. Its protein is CASSSGLAGGYEQYF.

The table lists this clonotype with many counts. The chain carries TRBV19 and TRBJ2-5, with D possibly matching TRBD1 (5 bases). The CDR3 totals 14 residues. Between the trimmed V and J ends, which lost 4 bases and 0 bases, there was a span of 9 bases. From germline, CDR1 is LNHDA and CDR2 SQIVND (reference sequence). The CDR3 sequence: CASSKWTNQETQYF. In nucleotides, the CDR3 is TGTGCCAGTAGTAAGTGGACAAACCAAGAGACCCAGTACTTC.

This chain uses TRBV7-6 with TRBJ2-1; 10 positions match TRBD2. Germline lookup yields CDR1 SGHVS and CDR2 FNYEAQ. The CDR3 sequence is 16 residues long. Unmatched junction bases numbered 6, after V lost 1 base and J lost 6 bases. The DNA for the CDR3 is TGTGCCAGCAGCTTAGTGGGAGCGGGGGGGCCCAATGAGCAGTTCTTC. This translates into CASSLVGAGGPNEQFF.

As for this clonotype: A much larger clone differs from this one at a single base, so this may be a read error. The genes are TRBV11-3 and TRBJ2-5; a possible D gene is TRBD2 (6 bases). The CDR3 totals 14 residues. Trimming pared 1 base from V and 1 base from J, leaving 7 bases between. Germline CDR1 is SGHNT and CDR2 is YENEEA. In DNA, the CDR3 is TGTGCCAGCAGCTTAGGCGGGATCCAAGAGACCCAGTACTTC. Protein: CASSLGGIQETQYF.

The CDR3: CSVLVEKLFF. In DNA, the CDR3 is TGCAGCGTTTTGGTTGAAAAACTGTTTTTT. The J gene is TRBJ1-4, the V gene TRBV29-1; D uncertain. V gave up 5 bases and J gave up 7 bases, with 5 bases separating them. Germline lookup yields CDR1 SQVTM and CDR2 ANQGSEA. CDR3 length: 10 amino acids.

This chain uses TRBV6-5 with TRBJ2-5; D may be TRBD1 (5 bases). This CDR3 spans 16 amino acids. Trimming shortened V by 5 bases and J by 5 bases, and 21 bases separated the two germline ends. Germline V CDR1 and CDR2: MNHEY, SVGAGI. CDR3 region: CASSPSPGNILETQYF. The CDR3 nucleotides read TGTGCCAGCAGTCCTTCTCCAGGGAACATTTTGGAGACCCAGTACTTC.

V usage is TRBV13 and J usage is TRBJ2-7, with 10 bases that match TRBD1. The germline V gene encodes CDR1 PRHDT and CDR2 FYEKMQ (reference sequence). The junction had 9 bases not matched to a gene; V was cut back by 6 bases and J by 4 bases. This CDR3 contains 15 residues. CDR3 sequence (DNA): TGTGCCAGCAGTTATAACCGGGACAGGGGATACGAGCAGTACTTC. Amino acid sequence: CASSYNRDRGYEQYF.

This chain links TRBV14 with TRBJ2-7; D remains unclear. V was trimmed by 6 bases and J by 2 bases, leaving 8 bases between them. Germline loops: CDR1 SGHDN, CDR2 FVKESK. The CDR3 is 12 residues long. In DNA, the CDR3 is TGTGCCAGCAGTTTGCCGGCCTACGAGCAGTACTTC. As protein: CASSLPAYEQYF.

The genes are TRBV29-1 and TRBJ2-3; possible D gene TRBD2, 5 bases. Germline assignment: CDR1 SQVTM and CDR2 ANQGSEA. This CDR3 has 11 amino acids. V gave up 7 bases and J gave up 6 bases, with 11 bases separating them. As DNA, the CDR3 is TGCAGCGGGGAGATTAGGGATACGCAGTATTTT. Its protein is CSGEIRDTQYF.